This TCR beta chain was captured in a study of patients and donors after allogeneic stem cell transplantation. Trimming removed 3 bases at V and 1 base at J, with 8 bases between. This CDR3 comprises 14 residues. CDR1 and CDR2 (germline): KGHDR, SFDVKD. TCRdb analysed the RT-PCR reads with MiXCR anew, one entry per CDR3 protein. Of about 400,000 distinct CDR3 sequences in the sample, 15% to 20% were seen once. This sequence joins TRBV24-1 and TRBJ2-5; D gene ambiguous. Source material: blood, either unsorted or a sorted T cell fraction (not recorded which). The source is a human donor who was either an allogeneic HSCT recipient or a stem cell or donor lymphocyte infusion donor (not recorded which). It is not recorded whose cells these are; they may come from a transplant donor. The CDR3 spells CATSDHRLQETQYF. CDR3 DNA sequence: TGTGCCACCAGTGATCACAGACTCCAAGAGACCCAGTACTTC.